Detailed here is one T cell receptor beta chain. This receptor's antigen is unknown. Base qualities are not at hand, and no much larger clone is one base apart. This sample was included in a study of response to subunit inactivated influenza vaccine (dated by TCRdb to between 2018 and 2020). Regarding the study in general: To follow how T cells responded to a trivalent subunit inactivated influenza vaccine, the researchers relied on deep quantitative profiling of the T cell receptor repertoire.

The full study reports these points: The authors suggested that each seasonal influenza vaccination may recruit only a limited number of new T cells.

Trimming takes 1 base off V and 10 bases off J; junction bases not matched to a gene: 6. In the germline V gene, CDR1 corresponds to LGHNA and CDR2 to YNFKEQ. CDR3 length: 15 amino acids, cysteine to phenylalanine. Left in the record is the CDR3 DNA by itself, 45 bases read in frame from the first base. Receptor libraries were prepared by RT-PCR. The run used an Illumina HiSeq 2500. TCRdb's own reprocessing of the public reads used fastp at Q25 and MiXCR and kept productive beta chains. One record per CDR3 amino acid sequence lists the most common genes and DNA. This sample gives 650,000 or so distinct CDR3 sequences in total; approximately 14% of them show up just once. The top ten clonotypes cover 7.5% to 9% of the sample.

This sequence uses TRBV4-2 and TRBJ1-6; TRBD1 matches 8 bases in the middle. The sequenced sample was PBMCs from blood, obtained 14 to 15 days before vaccination. The TCR comes from a man aged 45-60 years who received an inactivated influenza vaccine. Donor details come from another sample of the same person, matched by shared clones. The sequenced DNA: TGTGCCAGCAGCCAAGGGGGAACAGGGGGGTCACCCCTCCACTTT. This yields the protein CASSQGGTGGSPLHF.